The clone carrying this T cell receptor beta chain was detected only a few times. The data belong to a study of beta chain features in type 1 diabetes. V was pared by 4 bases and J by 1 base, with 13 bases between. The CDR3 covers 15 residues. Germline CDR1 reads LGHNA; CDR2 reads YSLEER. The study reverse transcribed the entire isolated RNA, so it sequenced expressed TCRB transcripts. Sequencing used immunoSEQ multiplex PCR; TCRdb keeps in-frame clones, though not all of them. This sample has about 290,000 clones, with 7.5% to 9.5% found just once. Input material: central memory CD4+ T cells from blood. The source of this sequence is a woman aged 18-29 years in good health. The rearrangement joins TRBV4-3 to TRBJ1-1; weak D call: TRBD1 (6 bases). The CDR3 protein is CASSPLDRPNTEAFF. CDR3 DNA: TGCGCCAGCAGCCCTCTGGACAGACCGAACACTGAAGCTTTCTTT.